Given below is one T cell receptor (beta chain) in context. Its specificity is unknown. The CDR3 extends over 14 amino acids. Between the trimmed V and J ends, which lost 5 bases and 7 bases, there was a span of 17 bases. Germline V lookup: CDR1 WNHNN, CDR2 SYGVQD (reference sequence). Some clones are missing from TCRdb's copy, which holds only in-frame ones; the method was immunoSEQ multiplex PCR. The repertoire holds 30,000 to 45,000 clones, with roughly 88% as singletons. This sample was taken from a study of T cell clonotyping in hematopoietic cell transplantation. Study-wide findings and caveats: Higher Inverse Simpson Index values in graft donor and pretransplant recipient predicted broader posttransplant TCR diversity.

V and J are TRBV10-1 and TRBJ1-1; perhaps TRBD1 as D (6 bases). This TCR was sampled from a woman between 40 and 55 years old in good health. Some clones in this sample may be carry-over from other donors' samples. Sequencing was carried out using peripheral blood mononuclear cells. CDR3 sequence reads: CASSPDRSPLEAFF. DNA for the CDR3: TGCGCCAGCAGTCCTGACAGGTCACCTCTTGAAGCTTTCTTT.